Below, 16 T cell receptor beta chains from the same sample are listed, as sequenced in a study of cytomegalovirus exposure and HLA in healthy donors. The study ran its PCR with 60 Vbeta and 13 Jbeta primers. Only in-frame clones appear in the TCRdb table, and some are missing; sequencing was by immunoSEQ multiplex PCR. The sample lists around 100,000 clones, around 67% occurring once. The sequenced sample was PBMCs. Every receptor here comes from a woman between 50 and 59 years old in good health and CMV-seronegative.

The chain combines TRBV30 with TRBJ2-7; D might be TRBD1 (5 bases). The germline V gene encodes CDR1 GTSNPN and CDR2 SVGIG (reference sequence). The CDR3 sequence is 12 residues long. The V end was cut by 3 bases, the J end by 11 bases, with 17 bases between. CDR3 loop: CAWSPEFQGKYF. The CDR3 nucleotides read TGTGCCTGGAGCCCCGAATTCCAGGGAAAGTACTTC. Full variable domain (missing parts from reference TRBV30 and TRBJ2-7): SQTIHQWPATLVQPVGSPLSLECTVEGTSNPNLYWYRQAAGRGLQLLFYSVGIGQISSEVPQNLSASRPQDRQFILSSKKLLLSDSGFYLCAWSPEFQGKYFGPGTRLTVT.

The CDR3 reads CASAGQGAAGNQPQHF. CDR3 nucleotide sequence: TGTGCCAGCGCGGGACAGGGGGCTGCGGGCAATCAGCCCCAGCATTTT. The J gene is TRBJ1-5, the V gene TRBV7-9; 12 bases are a match to TRBD1. This CDR3 has 16 amino acids. Germline loops: CDR1 SEHNR, CDR2 FQNEAQ (reference sequence). V shed 8 bases and J 2 bases; nucleotides not matched to a gene: 7.

This clone is a singleton in its sample. This chain links TRBV11-3 with TRBJ2-5; unclear D gene. CDR3 size: 14 residues. Germline V CDR1 and CDR2: SGHNT, YENEEA. Trimming took 5 bases from V and 3 from J, leaving 13 bases between them. CDR3 residues: CASSPNRPKETQYF. The CDR3 region has the DNA TGTGCCAGCAGCCCCAACAGACCTAAAGAGACCCAGTACTTC.

Here the CDR3 reads CASSPNDRAYTGELFF. CDR3 coding DNA: TGTGCCAGCTCACCAAACGACAGGGCTTACACCGGGGAGCTGTTTTTT. This sequence joins TRBV18 and TRBJ2-2; TRBD1 aligns across 7 bases. Germline V lookup: CDR1 KGHSH, CDR2 LQKENI. The V segment lost 2 bases and the J segment 3 bases; nucleotides outside the gene matches: 6. The CDR3 covers 16 residues. Full variable domain (rest looked up from reference TRBV18 and TRBJ2-2): NAGVMQNPRHLVRRRGQEARLRCSPMKGHSHVYWYRQLPEEGLKFMVYLQKENIIDESGMPKERFSAEFPKEGPSILRIQQVVRGDSAAYFCASSPNDRAYTGELFFGEGSRLTVL.

The chain has TRBV27 and TRBJ1-5; a weak D match, TRBD1 (5 bases). V was trimmed by 5 bases and J by 0 bases, leaving 11 bases between them. Germline CDR1 and CDR2: MNHEY and SMNVEV (reference sequence). This CDR3 is 15 amino acids long. The CDR3 reads CASSRRGLSNQPQHF. Here the CDR3 DNA reads TGTGCCAGCAGTCGTAGGGGTCTTAGCAATCAGCCCCAGCATTTT.

This chain connects TRBV27 to TRBJ2-1, with unresolved D. The CDR3 length is 14 residues. Deletions cut 3 bases from V and 0 bases from J, with 6 bases between. In germline, CDR1 is MNHEY, CDR2 SMNVEV (reference sequence). Here the CDR3 reads CASSLQVSYNEQFF. In nucleotides, the CDR3 is TGTGCCAGCAGTTTGCAGGTCTCCTACAATGAGCAGTTCTTC.

The chain carries TRBV20-1 and TRBJ2-1; TRBD2 aligns across 9 bases. Germline V gives CDR1 DFQATT, CDR2 SNEGSKA (reference sequence). Trimming cost V 8 bases and J 9 bases; bases outside gene matches: 5. The CDR3 has 11 residues. The CDR3 sequence: CSRREGVEQFF. CDR3 DNA sequence: TGCAGTCGGCGGGAGGGGGTTGAGCAGTTCTTC.

V gene TRBV6-4 combines with J gene TRBJ1-2; possibly TRBD1 for D (6 bases). From germline, CDR1 is MRHNA and CDR2 SNTAGT. The CDR3 covers 15 residues. Trimming took off 6 bases at V and 1 base at J, with 15 bases between the two ends. As DNA, the CDR3 is TGTGCCAGCAGCTCATCGACAGGAAATAACTATGGCTACACCTTC. It specifies CASSSSTGNNYGYTF.

The rearrangement uses TRBV12-5 and TRBJ1-2; D gene ambiguous. CDR3 size: 12 residues. Trimming took off 6 bases at V and 4 bases at J, with 9 bases between the two ends. Germline V gives CDR1 LGHNT, CDR2 FRNRAP. The CDR3 nucleotides read TGTGCTAGTGGACTGGGAGTCTATGGCTACACCTTC. The encoded protein is CASGLGVYGYTF.

The chain uses TRBV5-1 and TRBJ1-1, with D perhaps matching TRBD1 (6 bases). The V end was cut by 0 bases, the J end by 0 bases, with 15 bases between. CDR1 and CDR2 (germline): SGHRS, YFSETQ. The CDR3 is made up of 17 amino acids. This CDR3 is CASSLDHQGLLNTEAFF. CDR3 coding DNA: TGCGCCAGCAGCTTGGACCACCAGGGGCTCCTGAACACTGAAGCTTTCTTT.

The chain couples TRBV5-8 to TRBJ1-2, with 9 bases that match TRBD1. Germline V lookup: CDR1 SGHTS, CDR2 YDEGEE. The CDR3 is 16 amino acids. Germline trimming cut 1 base from V and 2 bases from J; bases unmatched to any gene: 6. As DNA, the CDR3 is TGTGCCAGCAGCTTGCTGGGACAGGGAGGGAACTATGGCTACACCTTC. Residues: CASSLLGQGGNYGYTF.

This clone was seen more than once but under ten times. This CDR3 reads CASSGQGWGYTF. CDR3 bases: TGTGCCAGCAGCGGACAGGGTTGGGGCTACACCTTC. The chain carries TRBV7-2 and TRBJ1-2, with 8 bases that match TRBD1. This CDR3 spans 12 amino acids. V lost 5 bases to trimming and J lost 8 bases; unmatched junction nucleotides: 4. Germline CDR1 reads SGHTA; CDR2 reads FQGNSA. Full variable domain (remainder filled in from reference TRBV7-2 and TRBJ1-2): GAGVSQSPSNKVTEKGKDVELRCDPISGHTALYWYRQSLGQGLEFLIYFQGNSAPDKSGLPSDRFSAERTGGSVSTLTIQRTQQEDSAVYLCASSGQGWGYTFGSGTRLTVV.

CDR3 nucleotides: TGTGCCAGCTCACAGCCGGGACAGGGGGCCTACGAGCAGTACTTC. It is translated as CASSQPGQGAYEQYF. The chain links TRBV18 to TRBJ2-7, with 11 positions matching TRBD1. The J segment lost 2 bases and the V segment lost 4 bases, leaving 4 bases of the junction unmatched. The CDR3 runs to 15 residues. Per the germline V gene, CDR1 is KGHSH and CDR2 is LQKENI. The whole variable domain, remainder taken from reference TRBV18 and TRBJ2-7, is NAGVMQNPRHLVRRRGQEARLRCSPMKGHSHVYWYRQLPEEGLKFMVYLQKENIIDESGMPKERFSAEFPKEGPSILRIQQVVRGDSAAYFCASSQPGQGAYEQYFGPGTRLTVT.

The chain is built from TRBV27 and TRBJ1-2, with a tentative D call TRBD1 (5 bases). This CDR3 has 13 residues. V was shortened by 5 bases and J by 3 bases, with 10 bases between the two germline ends. Germline CDR1 is MNHEY and CDR2 is SMNVEV (reference sequence). This chain's CDR3 is CASSHTGHYGYTF. Written as DNA, the CDR3 is TGTGCCAGCAGTCATACAGGACACTATGGCTACACCTTC.

J is TRBJ2-7 and V is TRBV29-1; 8 bases align to TRBD1. CDR1 is SQVTM and CDR2 is ANQGSEA in the germline V gene. The CDR3 loop spans 14 amino acids. V was clipped by 7 bases and J by 2 bases; unmatched bases: 10. CDR3 sequence reads: CSAGTGLSPYEQYF. CDR3 coding DNA: TGCAGCGCGGGGACAGGTCTTTCCCCCTACGAGCAGTACTTC.

This clone was seen a single time. The J gene is TRBJ2-7, the V gene TRBV7-9, with D maybe TRBD2 (6 bases). Trimming stripped 6 bases from V and 1 base from J, with 10 bases between. The CDR3 contains 13 residues. Germline-derived CDR1 and CDR2 are SEHNR and FQNEAQ (reference sequence). The CDR3 bases are TGTGCCAGCAGGCGGGGAGAATCCTACGAGCAGTACTTC. Translated, it gives CASRRGESYEQYF.